The present entry profiles one T cell receptor beta chain with its context. Its antigen target is currently unknown. Base qualities are missing; no much larger clone stands one base away. The sample originates from a study of blood T cell repertoires in COVID-19 (TCRdb year 2020). Regarding the complete study: Samples from collaborators originated in the United States, Italy and Spain and spanned both the acute and convalescent phases of COVID-19. The sample metadata nearly always contained a de-identified subject ID, COVID-19 status, age in years and sex. The dataset comprised deeply sampled blood TCRbeta repertoires from subjects exposed to, actively infected with, or recovered from COVID-19. The material from the prospective study consisted of cDNA or gDNA derived from T cells, B-cell-depleted T cells, or PBMCs. Where available, HLA class I and class II types were taken from metadata supplied by the sample provider and were not determined by assay-based typing. Samples came from the ongoing ImmuneRACE study (first 160 participants) plus 1,254 subjects from 6 global collaborators. The repertoires were released in a freely available public database meant as a resource for research on the immune response to SARS-CoV-2. The investigation overall reported the following: How much clinical and demographic metadata was included differed by source and by participant, and the metadata was provided uncurated.

TCRbeta CDR3 regions were amplified from genomic DNA by means of the immunoSEQ Assay, a bias-controlled multiplex PCR. The original methods were these. The number of nucleated cells in each sample was estimated by amplification of reference gene primers within the assay. Sequence reads were collapsed and filtered to measure the absolute abundance of every unique TCRbeta CDR3 rearrangement. For each sample, productive Simpson clonality was calculated by taking the square root of Simpson's diversity index across productive rearrangements. TCRdb carries this immuneACCESS record with in-frame sequences only. Its versions omit some clonotypes, under half of them owing to an unresolved V gene in the studies checked, with the rest unexplained. V, J and clone size are taken as reported in that table, and D and trimming were inferred from the DNA itself. The sample table records over 250,000 clones; approximately 83% of these occur just once. The ten most abundant clones make up about an eighth of the sample.

Each collaborating institution followed its own protocols to collect whole blood in K2EDTA tubes. For TCRbeta analysis, collaborators shipped samples as frozen whole blood, isolated PBMCs, or DNA extracted from either of those sample types. The sample comprised peripheral blood. This sequence was found in a human donor in a cohort sampled during active COVID-19.

The CDR3 region reads CASSYVPGTGLGYTF. The bases are TGTGCCAGCAGTTACGTCCCCGGGACAGGGCTCGGCTACACCTTC. The chain employs TRBV6-5 and TRBJ1-2, with 9 junctional bases fitting TRBD1. Germline trimming: 2 bases from V, 8 bases from J; junction bases outside gene matches: 9. The germline V gene gives CDR1 as MNHEY and CDR2 as SVGAGI. The cysteine opens and the phenylalanine closes a CDR3 of 15 amino acids. Only the CDR3 DNA is retained, 45 bases long and in frame from the first base.